This T cell receptor beta chain was captured by sequencing in a study of identical twins (dated by TCRdb to the mid-2010s). Some background on the complete study: To test whether fetal clonotypes persist, this study deep-sequenced TCR alpha and beta repertoires from monozygotic twins, from unrelated adults of various ages, and from cord blood. Replicate twin experiments were performed at different times using different library preparation protocols to rule out contamination.

Libraries were built with 5' RACE. Data came from an Illumina HiSeq 2000. A universal primer binding site was introduced by template switching, and a unique molecular identifier was present in the final cDNA, enabling accurate counting of TCR cDNA molecules. Specific primers in the conserved constant-segment region were used to synthesize first-strand cDNA for the TCR alpha and beta chains. Each cDNA library was double barcoded, with a SMART-Mk sample barcode plus Illumina barcodes, to control for contamination. TruSeq adapter sequences and Illumina sample barcodes were added in two successive PCR steps. Sequencing of the TCR alpha and beta cDNA libraries was done on the Illumina HiSeq platform using custom primers. As for the authors' bioinformatics: MiGEC processed the raw reads to extract unique molecular identifiers, while MiXCR was used to determine the CDR3 positions. Recombination models were inferred per individual with the repgenHMM and IGoR tools using an EM algorithm. Shared clonotypes were analyzed with the tcR package in R, and sharing was normalized by the product of cloneset sizes. To study raw recombination without the effects of thymic and clonal selection, out-of-frame nonproductive sequences were analyzed. The public sequencing data were trimmed at Q25 with fastp and processed into clonotypes with MiXCR by TCRdb, which kept only in-frame beta chains. Each entry is one CDR3 protein sequence, shown with its most common DNA and genes. TCRdb, rather than the study authors, made the V and J calls. The sample data list some 690,000 distinct CDR3 sequences, and about 20% of these were observed just once. The ten largest clones take up roughly 4.3% of the sample.

Points on this clonotype: Its antigen is still unknown. No base-level quality is on record; no much larger clone is a single base apart.

The paper as a whole reports these results and caveats: Invariant T cells such as MAIT and iNKT could partly confound zero-insertion analyses, although diverse VJ usage argued against such confounding for most clonotypes. In monozygotic twins, out-of-frame TCR alpha sharing was systematically underestimated by recombination models, although the models agreed with sharing between unrelated individuals. Fewer insertions were carried by abundant cord blood beta clonotypes; a weaker similar trend was observed in young adult naive repertoires, while no such trend was observed in memory repertoires. Compared with coincidental sharing between unrelated individuals, an excess of low generation-probability sequences was observed among out-of-frame TCR alpha sequences shared between twins. Excess twin sharing in beta out-of-frame sequences was weaker because fewer shared sequences lowered the signal-to-noise ratio. Because the same donors could not be followed over many years, conclusions were based on cross-sectional statistical analysis.

Taken from cysteine to phenylalanine, the CDR3 has 16 residues. Just CDR3 DNA is preserved here, 48 bases in frame from base 1. V is trimmed back by 0 bases and J by 6 bases, and the junction contains 10 bases that no gene match accounts for. The germline V gene (reference sequence) gives CDR1 as DFQATT and CDR2 as SNEGSKA. Every donor was a healthy Caucasian. Three pairs of female monozygotic twins, all aged 18 to 29 years, made up the twin cohort. RNA for TCR libraries was isolated from peripheral blood mononuclear cells. These data also formed part of another study, on T cells expressing NK-cell markers. As the second paper documents: TCR beta-chain repertoires were profiled in sorted CD3+CD56+NKG2C+, CD3+CD56+NKG2C- and CD3+CD56-NKG2C+ T-cell subsets from several donors. Among the eight sequenced donors, seven were HCMV-seropositive and one was HCMV-seronegative. To restrict sorting to alphabetaTCR-expressing T cells, an anti-gammadeltaTCR antibody was added in several experiments. In six donors, the dominant CD3+CD56+NKG2C+ clonotypes were found to rank among the top 10 CD8+ clonotypes and to make up roughly 1.0-8% of CD8+ T cells. Those dominant clonotypes were again the most abundant among CD3+CD56-NKG2C+ cells in a handful of donors, at roughly 28.3-60.1%. It remained unclear whether the expanded NKG2C-expressing T cell clones were specific for HCMV antigens. Randomly selected healthy volunteers, three men and five women, were used as the eight sequenced donors. To determine HCMV serostatus, a commercial ELISA kit was used to detect HCMV-specific IgG in serum. For roughly 6 donors, bulk peripheral blood T-cell repertoires were additionally sequenced from unsorted PBMC. MIGEC was used to demultiplex reads and group the reads by UMI, and MiTCR was used to assemble and quantify clonotypes. To exclude erroneous sequences, only TCR cDNA sequences supported by at least two reads were retained. Downstream repertoire analysis used the tcR package, and clonotypes were matched across fractions by CDR3 nucleotide sequence plus V segment. VDJmatch was used to annotate antigen specificity against VDJdb, with one amino acid substitution in CDR3 permitted.

The TCR sequence derives from a woman aged 18 to 35 in good health. This sequence uses TRBV20-1 and TRBJ2-2, and 7 junction bases match TRBD2. Material: PBMCs. The bases are TGCAGTGCTAGAGATCCCCGGGAGGCGTCCGCCGGGGAGCTGTTTTTT. Its coded protein is CSARDPREASAGELFF.